This TCR beta chain is from a study of Tregs in tolerant kidney transplant recipients. Regarding this clone: Its antigen is unknown.

TCRdb's table, derived via immunoSEQ multiplex PCR, lists solely in-frame clones and lacks some. The sample contains roughly 46,000 clones, under 95% of which appear only once. Regarding the study as a whole: This study did not directly address biological reproducibility.

The V and J ends lost 2 bases and 3 bases, in that order; junction bases with no gene match: 8. The CDR3 spans 17 residues. Germline lookup yields CDR1 SGHRS and CDR2 YFSETQ. This chain links TRBV5-1 with TRBJ1-3; 10 positions match TRBD1. What was sequenced was Tregs from blood. The clonotype was recovered from a human donor in good health. This CDR3 is CASSLNSDRGLGNTIYF. The CDR3 DNA reads TGCGCCAGCAGCTTAAACTCCGACAGGGGGCTTGGAAACACCATATATTTT.